The 24 T cell receptor beta chains below were found in one sample sequenced in a study of OX40 agonist ivuxolimab in advanced cancers. To prepare the library, the immunoSEQ multiplex PCR assay was applied. TCRdb took this table from immuneACCESS and kept in-frame rearrangements with V and J called. Such tables lack part of the clones; where checked against another copy, unresolved V genes explain under half of the gap, and the rest is unexplained. Present in this sample are about 14,000 clones, about 80% of which were seen just once. The leading ten clones occupy around 44% of the sample. The material was CD4+ or CD8+ T cells sorted from blood, obtained in a trial of the OX40 agonist ivuxolimab. The receptors stem from an adult with an advanced solid tumor such as melanoma, head and neck, liver or kidney cancer.

The chain joins TRBV7-3 to TRBJ2-5; possibly TRBD1 for D (6 bases). The CDR3 is 13 amino acids. The germline V gene has CDR1 SGHTA and CDR2 FQGTGA. Trimming took off 3 bases at V and 5 bases at J, with 10 bases between the two ends. Here the CDR3 DNA reads TGTGCCAGCAGCTTGGGGGCTGGGGAGACCCAGTACTTC. Translation: CASSLGAGETQYF.

The chain links TRBV10-2 to TRBJ2-2; D remains ambiguous. Germline CDR1 is WSHSY and CDR2 is SAAADI. V lost 0 bases to trimming and J lost 10 bases, with 12 bases between them. This CDR3 has 14 residues. For the CDR3, the DNA is TGCGCCAGCAGTGAGTCCCGGCCGGAATTGGAGCTGTTTTTT. It is translated as CASSESRPELELFF.

This clone came up once. This chain uses TRBV10-3 with TRBJ1-2; D unclear. This CDR3 comprises 14 residues. Germline V gives CDR1 ENHRY, CDR2 SYGVKD. V shed 0 bases and J shed 0 bases, with 5 bases lying between them. The CDR3 loop reads CAISESTANYGYTF. CDR3 bases: TGTGCCATCAGTGAGTCAACAGCTAACTATGGCTACACCTTC.

This clone was observed a handful of times. The chain couples TRBV27 to TRBJ2-1; the D gene could be TRBD1 or TRBD2 (5 bases each). CDR1 and CDR2 from the germline V gene are MNHEY and SMNVEV (reference sequence). V lost 4 bases, J lost 2 bases, and 15 bases lay in between. CDR3 length: 16 amino acids. The CDR3 sequence: CASSSSTRGAYNEQFF. The CDR3 region has the DNA TGTGCCAGCAGTTCCTCAACTAGAGGGGCCTACAATGAGCAGTTCTTC.

The V call is TRBV5-1, the J call TRBJ1-1; 9 bases map to TRBD1. The V gene's germline CDR1 is SGHRS and CDR2 YFSETQ. The CDR3 runs 17 residues. With 4 bases clipped from V and 3 bases from J, the junction kept 13 bases outside the gene matches. The CDR3 spells CASSLRGLDRGDTEAFF. CDR3 nucleotides: TGCGCCAGCAGCCTGCGGGGTCTCGACAGGGGGGACACTGAAGCTTTCTTT.

This sequence joins TRBV28 and TRBJ2-7, with a weak D call TRBD1 (5 bases). The V gene's germline CDR1 is MDHEN and CDR2 SYDVKM. Trimming took 3 bases from V and 1 from J, leaving 19 bases between them. The CDR3 contains 17 residues. CDR3 protein: CASSFNPKGDFSYEQYF. CDR3 bases: TGTGCCAGCAGTTTTAACCCTAAAGGGGATTTTTCCTACGAGCAGTACTTC.

This chain joins TRBV5-6 and TRBJ2-1; a possible D gene is TRBD1 (6 bases). Per the germline V gene, CDR1 is SGHDT and CDR2 is YYEEEE. This CDR3 region has 14 residues. Trimming stripped 4 bases from V and 4 bases from J, with 12 bases between. The CDR3 DNA is TGTGCCAGCAGCAAACCTGACAGGTACAATGAGCAGTTCTTC. This translates into CASSKPDRYNEQFF.

This rearrangement joins TRBV7-2 to TRBJ2-1; TRBD2 matches 8 bases. Germline CDR1 reads SGHTA; CDR2 reads FQGNSA. The CDR3 spans 15 residues. V lost 3 bases to trimming and J lost 3 bases; unmatched junction nucleotides: 4. This CDR3 is CASSFGGGGYNEQFF. CDR3 nucleotides: TGTGCCAGCAGCTTCGGGGGGGGAGGCTACAATGAGCAGTTCTTC.

This clone was seen a handful of times. This chain links TRBV20-1 with TRBJ2-1; D call uncertain. This CDR3 comprises 10 residues. Germline CDR1 DFQATT, CDR2 SNEGSKA (reference sequence). V was pared by 5 bases and J by 5 bases, with 4 bases between. The CDR3 bases are TGCAGTGCTTTCCACAATGAGCAGTTCTTC. Its translation: CSAFHNEQFF.

The rearrangement links TRBV11-2 to TRBJ2-3, with 9 bases identical to TRBD2. The CDR3 length is 17 residues. The germline V gene encodes CDR1 SGHAT and CDR2 FQNNGV. J lost 2 bases, V lost 0 bases, and 6 bases had no gene match. CDR3 bases: TGTGCCAGCAGCTTAGATATTAGCGGGGGCTACACAGATACGCAGTATTTT. Its translation: CASSLDISGGYTDTQYF.

This sequence joins TRBV9 and TRBJ2-1; weak D call: TRBD1 (5 bases). Germline loops: CDR1 SGDLS, CDR2 YYNGEE. The length of the CDR3 is 15 residues. Deletions cut 4 bases from V and 9 bases from J, with 20 bases between. The DNA of the CDR3 is TGTGCCAGCAGCAATTTCGGGCAGGGAACGGGTGAGCAGTTCTTC. It yields the protein CASSNFGQGTGEQFF.

V usage is TRBV2 and J usage is TRBJ1-2; 10 bases are a match to TRBD1. Losses at the gene ends were 6 bases for V and 6 bases for J; bases not matched to a gene: 7. Germline V gives CDR1 SNHLY, CDR2 FYNNEI. This CDR3 is 14 amino acids long. CDR3 nucleotide sequence: TGTGCCAGCAGCACTGGACAGGGGGTCGATGGCTACACCTTC. As protein: CASSTGQGVDGYTF.

This clone appeared a single time. CDR3 loop: CASSYRGGGTEAFF. The DNA for the CDR3 is TGTGCCAGCAGCTACAGGGGAGGGGGCACTGAAGCTTTCTTT. V usage is TRBV7-6 and J usage is TRBJ1-1, with TRBD1 identical over 7 bases. The junction had 6 bases not matched to a gene; V was cut back by 4 bases and J by 4 bases. The CDR3 length is 14 residues. The germline gives CDR1 SGHVS, CDR2 FNYEAQ.

This clone appeared a few times. The chain links TRBV7-9 to TRBJ1-2, with D unclear. Trimming shortened V by 7 bases and J by 4 bases, and 13 bases separated the two germline ends. CDR1 and CDR2 (germline): SEHNR, FQNEAQ (reference sequence). The CDR3 sequence is 13 residues long. The CDR3 DNA reads as TGTGCCAGCACCGAGGACGGAGCCTATGGCTACACCTTC. Protein product: CASTEDGAYGYTF.

This chain links TRBV5-1 with TRBJ2-5, with D possibly being TRBD1 or TRBD2 (6 bases each). Germline CDR1 reads SGHRS; CDR2 reads YFSETQ. This CDR3 contains 21 residues. Trimming took 2 bases from V and 1 from J, leaving 30 bases between them. The CDR3 loop is CASSLPRDTHSGGGPQETQYF. DNA of the CDR3: TGCGCCAGCAGCTTACCAAGGGACACCCACTCCGGAGGGGGGCCCCAAGAGACCCAGTACTTC.

The genes are TRBV30 and TRBJ1-2, with D uncertain. V was pared by 3 bases and J by 4 bases, with 24 bases between. The germline V gene has CDR1 GTSNPN and CDR2 SVGIG (reference sequence). This CDR3 has 17 residues. The CDR3 reads CAWSEPGQVSHLYGYTF. The CDR3, as DNA: TGTGCCTGGAGCGAACCAGGTCAGGTGTCCCACCTCTATGGCTACACCTTC.

The rearrangement uses TRBV28 and TRBJ2-7; tentative D call: TRBD2 (5 bases). The V gene lost 1 base and the J gene lost 6 bases, with 13 bases spanning the gap. The CDR3 has 14 amino acids. CDR1 and CDR2 from the germline V gene are MDHEN and SYDVKM. In DNA, the CDR3 is TGTGCCAGCAGTTTATTGGCTGAGGGCGGCGAGCAGTACTTC. Amino acids: CASSLLAEGGEQYF.

This clone has only one observation. J is TRBJ2-1 and V is TRBV9, with 7 bases lining up with TRBD2. From germline, CDR1 is SGDLS and CDR2 YYNGEE. The CDR3 spans 14 residues. After removal of 0 bases from V and 9 bases from J, the junction contained 6 bases not matched to a gene. This CDR3 reads CASSVGGTTAEQFF. The DNA of the CDR3 is TGTGCCAGCAGCGTAGGAGGGACTACGGCTGAGCAGTTCTTC.

V usage is TRBV27 and J usage is TRBJ1-3; no definite D call. Germline V lookup: CDR1 MNHEY, CDR2 SMNVEV (reference sequence). The CDR3 runs 13 residues. The V gene lost 3 bases and the J gene lost 4 bases, with 7 bases spanning the gap. The DNA for the CDR3 is TGTGCCAGCAGTTTTGGAGCCGGAAACACCATATATTTT. It translates to CASSFGAGNTIYF.

The V and J genes are TRBV7-7 and TRBJ1-1; D gene unclear. Germline CDR1 SSHAT, CDR2 FNYEAQ (reference sequence). This CDR3 has 11 amino acids. The germline V and J ends were trimmed by 6 bases and 8 bases, with 10 bases remaining between them. This CDR3 is CASRPRLEAFF. The DNA of the CDR3 is TGTGCCAGCAGGCCGCGGTTAGAAGCTTTCTTT.

This rearrangement joins TRBV15 to TRBJ1-1, with D uncertain. V lost 0 bases and J lost 3, with 11 bases in between. Germline-derived CDR1 and CDR2 are LNHNV and YYDKDF (reference sequence). CDR3 length: 15 amino acids. The chain's CDR3 is CATSRDRRRHTEAFF. Written as DNA, the CDR3 is TGTGCCACCAGCAGAGATCGGAGGAGGCACACTGAAGCTTTCTTT.

The chain joins TRBV21-1 to TRBJ2-4. TRBV21-1 represents a pseudogene. There are 14 residues in the CDR3. In nucleotides, the CDR3 is TGTGCCAGCAGCAAAAATGGGGGCAAAAACATTCAGTACTTC. Amino acid sequence: CASSKNGGKNIQYF.

The V call is TRBV19, the J call TRBJ2-1; D remains unclear. Trimming stripped 5 bases from V and 0 bases from J, with 5 bases between. CDR1 and CDR2 from the germline V gene are LNHDA and SQIVND (reference sequence). This CDR3 comprises 13 residues. CDR3 protein: CASSFSSYNEQFF. CDR3 bases: TGTGCCAGTAGTTTTAGCTCCTACAATGAGCAGTTCTTC.

The CDR3 nucleotides read TGTGCCAGCAGCTTAGGACAGGGAAACACCCACGAGCAGTACTTC. Protein product: CASSLGQGNTHEQYF. The chain combines TRBV7-2 with TRBJ2-7; TRBD1 aligns across 7 bases. The CDR3 totals 15 residues. Germline values: CDR1 SGHTA, CDR2 FQGNSA. Losses at the gene ends were 1 base for V and 5 bases for J; bases not matched to a gene: 8.